This entry features one T cell receptor (beta chain) sequence. The antigen is undetermined. The data stem from a study of brain T cells in children with intractable seizures. General observations from the study: HCMV serostatus was not known, and viral specificity came from CDR3 similarity only.

Time point described: blood from clinic visit 5 months post-surgery; TSC patient then seizure free. The sequenced cases were selected for having the highest brain T cell transcript signatures. Pre-surgery treatment included at least one anti-epileptic drug. Between the trimmed V and J ends, which lost 3 bases and 4 bases, there was a span of 4 bases. The CDR3 totals 12 residues. The germline CDR1 and CDR2 sequences are LGHDT and YNNKEL (reference sequence). TCRdb keeps only in-frame clones here, not all; method: immunoSEQ multiplex PCR. The sample includes 300,000 to 400,000 clones, about 94% of them seen just once.

This chain connects TRBV3-1 (or the pseudogene TRBV3-2) to TRBJ1-5; D is unresolved. Sequencing used peripheral blood, obtained roughly 5 months after surgery. The TCR originated in a boy younger than two with tuberous sclerosis and intractable seizures. The DNA of the CDR3 is TGTGCCAGCAGCCAGAAGAATCAGCCCCAGCATTTT. Amino acids: CASSQKNQPQHF.